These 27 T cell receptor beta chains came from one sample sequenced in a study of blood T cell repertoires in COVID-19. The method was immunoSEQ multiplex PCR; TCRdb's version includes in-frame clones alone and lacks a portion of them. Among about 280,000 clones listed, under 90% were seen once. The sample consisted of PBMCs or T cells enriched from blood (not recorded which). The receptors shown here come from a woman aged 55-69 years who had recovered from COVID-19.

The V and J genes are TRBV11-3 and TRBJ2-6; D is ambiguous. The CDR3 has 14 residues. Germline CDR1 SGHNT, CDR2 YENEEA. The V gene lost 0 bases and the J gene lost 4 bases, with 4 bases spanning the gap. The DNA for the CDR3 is TGTGCCAGCAGCTTAGAGGCCGGGGCCAACGTCCTGACTTTC. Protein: CASSLEAGANVLTF.

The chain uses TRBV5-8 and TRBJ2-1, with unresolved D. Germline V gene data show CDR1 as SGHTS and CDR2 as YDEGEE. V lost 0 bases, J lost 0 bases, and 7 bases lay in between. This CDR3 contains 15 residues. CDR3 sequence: CASSLGYSSYNEQFF. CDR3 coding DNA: TGTGCCAGCAGCTTGGGCTATAGCTCCTACAATGAGCAGTTCTTC.

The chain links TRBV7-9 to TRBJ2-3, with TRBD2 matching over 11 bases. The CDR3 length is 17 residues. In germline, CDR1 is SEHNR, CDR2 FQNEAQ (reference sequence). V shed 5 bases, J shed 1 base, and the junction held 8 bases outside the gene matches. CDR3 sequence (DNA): TGTGCCAGCAGCCCCGCCTTAGCGGGGGGGGGCACAGATACGCAGTATTTT. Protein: CASSPALAGGGTDTQYF.

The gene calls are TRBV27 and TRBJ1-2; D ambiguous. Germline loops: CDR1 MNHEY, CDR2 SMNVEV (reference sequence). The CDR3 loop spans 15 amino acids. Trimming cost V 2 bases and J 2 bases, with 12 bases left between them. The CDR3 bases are TGTGCCAGCAGTTTAAGCTTTTCCCCCAACTATGGCTACACCTTC. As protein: CASSLSFSPNYGYTF.

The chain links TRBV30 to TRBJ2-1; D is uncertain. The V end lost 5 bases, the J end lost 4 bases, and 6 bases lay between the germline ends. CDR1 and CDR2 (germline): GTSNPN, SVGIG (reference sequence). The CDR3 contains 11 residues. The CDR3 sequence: CAWETYNEQFF. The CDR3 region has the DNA TGTGCCTGGGAGACATACAATGAGCAGTTCTTC.

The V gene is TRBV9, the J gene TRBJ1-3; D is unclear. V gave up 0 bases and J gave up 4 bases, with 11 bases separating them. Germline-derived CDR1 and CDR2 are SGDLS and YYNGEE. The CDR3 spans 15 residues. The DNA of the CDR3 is TGTGCCAGCAGCGTAGTTGGGCAAGGAGGAAACACCATATATTTT. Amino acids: CASSVVGQGGNTIYF.

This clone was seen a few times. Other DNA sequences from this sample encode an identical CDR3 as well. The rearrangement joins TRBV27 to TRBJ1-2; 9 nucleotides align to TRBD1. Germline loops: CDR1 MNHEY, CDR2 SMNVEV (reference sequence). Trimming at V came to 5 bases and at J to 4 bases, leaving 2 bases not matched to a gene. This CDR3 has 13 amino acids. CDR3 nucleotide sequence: TGTGCCAGCAGTCGACAGGGGGGCTATGGCTACACCTTC. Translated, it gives CASSRQGGYGYTF.

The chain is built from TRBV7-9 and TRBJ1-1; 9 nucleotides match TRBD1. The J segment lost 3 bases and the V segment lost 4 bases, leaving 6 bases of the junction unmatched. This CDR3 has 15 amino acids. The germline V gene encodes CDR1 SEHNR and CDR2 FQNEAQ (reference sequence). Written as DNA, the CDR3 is TGTGCCAGCAGCTACATACAGGGGGCTGACACTGAAGCTTTCTTT. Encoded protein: CASSYIQGADTEAFF.

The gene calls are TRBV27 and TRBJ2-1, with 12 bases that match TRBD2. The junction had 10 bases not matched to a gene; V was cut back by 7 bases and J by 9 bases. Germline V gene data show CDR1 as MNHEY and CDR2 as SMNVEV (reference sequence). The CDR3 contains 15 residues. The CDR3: CASTPLTSGRSEQFF. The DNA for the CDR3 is TGTGCCAGCACCCCACTAACTAGCGGGAGGTCTGAGCAGTTCTTC.

CDR3 sequence reads: CASSLVALRGNTIYF. DNA of the CDR3: TGTGCCAGCAGCTTGGTGGCACTAAGAGGAAACACCATATATTTT. V and J are TRBV5-6 and TRBJ1-3, with D uncertain. From germline, CDR1 is SGHDT and CDR2 YYEEEE. There are 15 residues in the CDR3. V lost 0 bases to trimming and J lost 4 bases, with 11 bases between them.

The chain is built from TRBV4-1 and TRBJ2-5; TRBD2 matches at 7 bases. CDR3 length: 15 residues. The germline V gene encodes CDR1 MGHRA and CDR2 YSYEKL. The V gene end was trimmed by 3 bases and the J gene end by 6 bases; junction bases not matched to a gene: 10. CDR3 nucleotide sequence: TGCGCCAGCAGCCAGCCCCCGGGACTAAGAAAGACCCAGTACTTC. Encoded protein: CASSQPPGLRKTQYF.

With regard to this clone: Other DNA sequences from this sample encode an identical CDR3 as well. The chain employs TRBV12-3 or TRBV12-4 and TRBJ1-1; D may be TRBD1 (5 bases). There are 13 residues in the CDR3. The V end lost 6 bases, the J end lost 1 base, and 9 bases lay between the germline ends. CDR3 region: CASSRQRNTEAFF. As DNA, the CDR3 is TGTGCCAGCAGCCGACAGAGGAACACTGAAGCTTTCTTT.

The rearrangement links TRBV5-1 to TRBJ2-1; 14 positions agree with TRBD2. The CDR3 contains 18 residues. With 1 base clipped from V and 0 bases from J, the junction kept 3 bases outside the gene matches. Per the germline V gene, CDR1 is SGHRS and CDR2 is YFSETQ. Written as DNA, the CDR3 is TGCGCCAGCAGCTTGTTTGGGACTAGCGGGAGCTCCTACAATGAGCAGTTCTTC. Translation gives CASSLFGTSGSSYNEQFF. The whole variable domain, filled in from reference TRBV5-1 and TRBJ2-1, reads KAGVTQTPRYLIKTRGQQVTLSCSPISGHRSVSWYQQTPGQGLQFLFEYFSETQRNKGNFPGRFSGRQFSNSRSEMNVSTLELGDSALYLCASSLFGTSGSSYNEQFFGPGTRLTVL.

The CDR3 is CASRLAGGSYNEQFF. In nucleotides, the CDR3 is TGTGCCTCCCGACTAGCGGGGGGTTCCTACAATGAGCAGTTCTTC. J is TRBJ2-1 and V is TRBV6-5, with 13 bases that match TRBD2. Germline CDR1 MNHEY, CDR2 SVGAGI. The ends lost 11 bases at V and 1 base at J; junction bases unmatched: 5. The CDR3 covers 15 residues.

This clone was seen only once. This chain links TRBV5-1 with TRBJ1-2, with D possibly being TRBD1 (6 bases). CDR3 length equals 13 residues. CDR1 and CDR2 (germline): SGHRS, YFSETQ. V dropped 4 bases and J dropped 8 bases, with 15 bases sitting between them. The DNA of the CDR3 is TGCGCCAGCAGCGCCCTACAGGGTTCCGGCTACACCTTC. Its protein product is CASSALQGSGYTF.

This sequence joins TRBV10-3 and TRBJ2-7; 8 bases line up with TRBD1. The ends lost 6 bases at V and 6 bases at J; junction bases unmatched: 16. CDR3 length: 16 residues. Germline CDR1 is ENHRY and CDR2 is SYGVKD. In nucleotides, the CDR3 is TGTGCCATCAGGGCCGGGCGCGGGCAGGGGGCAAGCGAGCAGTACTTC. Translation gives CAIRAGRGQGASEQYF.

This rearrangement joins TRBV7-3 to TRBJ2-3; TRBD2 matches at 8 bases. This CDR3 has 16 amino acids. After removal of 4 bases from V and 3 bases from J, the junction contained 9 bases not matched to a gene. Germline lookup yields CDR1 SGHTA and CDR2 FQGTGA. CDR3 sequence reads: CASSSPGGRYTDTQYF. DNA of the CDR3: TGTGCCAGCAGCTCCCCCGGCGGGAGGTATACAGATACGCAGTATTTT.

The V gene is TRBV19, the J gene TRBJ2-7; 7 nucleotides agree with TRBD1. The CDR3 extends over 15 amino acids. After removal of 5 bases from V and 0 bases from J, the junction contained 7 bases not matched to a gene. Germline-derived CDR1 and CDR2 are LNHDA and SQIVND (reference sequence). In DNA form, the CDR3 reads TGTGCCAGTAGTCCCGAGGACAGGAACTCCTACGAGCAGTACTTC. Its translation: CASSPEDRNSYEQYF. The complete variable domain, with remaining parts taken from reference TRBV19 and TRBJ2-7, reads DGGITQSPKYLFRKEGQNVTLSCEQNLNHDAMYWYRQDPGQGLRLIYYSQIVNDFQKGDIAEGYSVSREKKESFPLTVTSAQKNPTAFYLCASSPEDRNSYEQYFGPGTRLTVT.

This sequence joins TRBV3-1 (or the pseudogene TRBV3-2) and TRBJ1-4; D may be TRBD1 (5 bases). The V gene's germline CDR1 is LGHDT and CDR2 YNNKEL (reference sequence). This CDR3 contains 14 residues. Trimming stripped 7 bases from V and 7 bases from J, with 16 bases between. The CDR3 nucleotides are TGTGCCAGCACCCCAGGGCGGATGGGTGAAAAACTGTTTTTT. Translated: CASTPGRMGEKLFF.

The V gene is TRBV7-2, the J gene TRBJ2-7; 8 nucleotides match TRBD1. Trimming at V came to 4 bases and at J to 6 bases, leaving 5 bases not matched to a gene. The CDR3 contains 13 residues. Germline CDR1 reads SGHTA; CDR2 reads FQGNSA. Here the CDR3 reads CASSSRQGTEQYF. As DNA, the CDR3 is TGTGCCAGCAGCTCTCGACAGGGGACCGAGCAGTACTTC.

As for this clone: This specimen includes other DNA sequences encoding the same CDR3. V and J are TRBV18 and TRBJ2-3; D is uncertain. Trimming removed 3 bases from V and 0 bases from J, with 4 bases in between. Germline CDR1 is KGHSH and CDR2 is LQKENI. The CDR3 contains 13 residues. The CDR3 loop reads CASSPASTDTQYF. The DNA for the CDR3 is TGTGCCAGCTCACCGGCAAGCACAGATACGCAGTATTTT.

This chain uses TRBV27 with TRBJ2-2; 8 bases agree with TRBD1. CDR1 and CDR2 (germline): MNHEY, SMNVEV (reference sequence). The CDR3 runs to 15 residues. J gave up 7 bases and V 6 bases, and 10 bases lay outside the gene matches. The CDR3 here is CASSRRTGWIGELFF. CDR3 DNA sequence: TGTGCCAGCAGCAGACGGACAGGGTGGATCGGGGAGCTGTTTTTT.

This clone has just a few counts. DNA of the CDR3: TGTGCCTGGAGTGAGAAATCGACTAGCGGGAGGGCCGGTGAGCAGTTCTTC. It translates to CAWSEKSTSGRAGEQFF. V is TRBV30 and J is TRBJ2-1, with 14 bases that match TRBD2. The germline V gene has CDR1 GTSNPN and CDR2 SVGIG (reference sequence). J was trimmed by 9 bases and V by 1 base; bases with no gene match: 11. This CDR3 comprises 17 residues.

The CDR3 DNA follows: TGTGCCAGCAGTCCGGGACTAACTAGAGTAAGCTCAGATACGCAGTATTTT. This sequence encodes CASSPGLTRVSSDTQYF. V gene TRBV27 combines with J gene TRBJ2-3; 7 bases agree with TRBD2. V was clipped by 5 bases and J by 4 bases; unmatched bases: 15. In germline, CDR1 is MNHEY, CDR2 SMNVEV (reference sequence). CDR3 length: 17 residues.

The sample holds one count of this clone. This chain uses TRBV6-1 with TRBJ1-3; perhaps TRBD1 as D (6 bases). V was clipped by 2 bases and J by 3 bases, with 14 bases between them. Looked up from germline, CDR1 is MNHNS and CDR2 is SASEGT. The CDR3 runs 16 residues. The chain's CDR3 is CASSEIGGRYGNTIYF. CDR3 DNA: TGTGCCAGCAGTGAAATCGGGGGGCGGTATGGAAACACCATATATTTT.

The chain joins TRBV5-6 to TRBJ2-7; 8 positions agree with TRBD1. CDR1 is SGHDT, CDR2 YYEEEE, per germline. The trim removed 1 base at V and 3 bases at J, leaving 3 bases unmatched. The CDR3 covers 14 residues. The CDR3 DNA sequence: TGTGCCAGCAGCTTGAGGGACAGGTACTACGAGCAGTACTTC. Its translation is CASSLRDRYYEQYF.

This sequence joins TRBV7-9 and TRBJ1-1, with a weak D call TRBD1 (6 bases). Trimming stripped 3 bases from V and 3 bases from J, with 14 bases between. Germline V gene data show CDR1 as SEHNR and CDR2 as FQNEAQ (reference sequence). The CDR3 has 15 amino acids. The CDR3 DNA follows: TGTGCCAGCAGCTTCTTACAGGGATCGGACACTGAAGCTTTCTTT. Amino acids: CASSFLQGSDTEAFF.